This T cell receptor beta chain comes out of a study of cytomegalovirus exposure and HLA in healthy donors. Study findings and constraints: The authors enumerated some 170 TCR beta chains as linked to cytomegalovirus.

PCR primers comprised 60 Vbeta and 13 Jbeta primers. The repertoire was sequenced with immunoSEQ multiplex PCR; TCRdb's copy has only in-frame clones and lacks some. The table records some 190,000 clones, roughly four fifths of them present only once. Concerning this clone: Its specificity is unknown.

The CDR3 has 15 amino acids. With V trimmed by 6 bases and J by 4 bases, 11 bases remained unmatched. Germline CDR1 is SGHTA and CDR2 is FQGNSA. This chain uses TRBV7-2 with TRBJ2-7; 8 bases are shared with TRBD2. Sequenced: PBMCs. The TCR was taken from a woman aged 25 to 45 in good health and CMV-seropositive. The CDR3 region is CASSPVAGREYEQYF. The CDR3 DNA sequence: TGTGCCAGCAGTCCCGTAGCGGGGCGCGAGTACGAGCAGTACTTC.